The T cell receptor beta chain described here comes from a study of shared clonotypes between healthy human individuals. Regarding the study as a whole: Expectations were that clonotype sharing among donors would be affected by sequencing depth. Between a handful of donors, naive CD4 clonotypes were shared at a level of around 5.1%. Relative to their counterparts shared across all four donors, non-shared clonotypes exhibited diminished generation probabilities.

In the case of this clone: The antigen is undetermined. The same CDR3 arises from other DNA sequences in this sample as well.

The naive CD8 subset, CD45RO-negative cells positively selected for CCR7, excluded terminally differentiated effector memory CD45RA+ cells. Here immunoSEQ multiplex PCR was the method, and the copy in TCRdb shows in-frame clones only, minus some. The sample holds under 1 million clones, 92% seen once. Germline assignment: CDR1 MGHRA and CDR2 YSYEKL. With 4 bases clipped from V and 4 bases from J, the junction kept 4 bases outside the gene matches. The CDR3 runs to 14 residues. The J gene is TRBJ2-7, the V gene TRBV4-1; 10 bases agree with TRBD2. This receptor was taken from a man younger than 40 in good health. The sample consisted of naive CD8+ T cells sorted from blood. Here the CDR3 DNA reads TGCGCCAGCAGCCCCGGGACTAGCGTGTACGAGCAGTACTTC. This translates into CASSPGTSVYEQYF.